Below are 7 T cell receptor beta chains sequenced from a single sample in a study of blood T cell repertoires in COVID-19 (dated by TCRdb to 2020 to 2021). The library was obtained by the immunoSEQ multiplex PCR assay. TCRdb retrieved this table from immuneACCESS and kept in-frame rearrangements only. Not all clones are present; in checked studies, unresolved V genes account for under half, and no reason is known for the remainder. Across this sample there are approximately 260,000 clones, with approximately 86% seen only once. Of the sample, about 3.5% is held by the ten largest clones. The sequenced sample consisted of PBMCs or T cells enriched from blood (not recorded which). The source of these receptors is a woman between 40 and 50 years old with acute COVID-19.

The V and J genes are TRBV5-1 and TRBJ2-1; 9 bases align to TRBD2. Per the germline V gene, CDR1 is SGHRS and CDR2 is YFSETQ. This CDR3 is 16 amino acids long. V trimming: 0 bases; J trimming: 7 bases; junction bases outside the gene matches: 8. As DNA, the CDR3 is TGCGCCAGCAGCTTGGAGGCTAGCGGGGTTTCAAATGAGCAGTTCTTC. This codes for CASSLEASGVSNEQFF.

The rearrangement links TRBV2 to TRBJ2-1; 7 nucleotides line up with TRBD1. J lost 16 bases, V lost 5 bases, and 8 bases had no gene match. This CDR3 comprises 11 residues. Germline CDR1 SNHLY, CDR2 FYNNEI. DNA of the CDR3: TGTGCCAGCAGTCAAGACAGGGTACAATTCTTC. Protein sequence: CASSQDRVQFF.

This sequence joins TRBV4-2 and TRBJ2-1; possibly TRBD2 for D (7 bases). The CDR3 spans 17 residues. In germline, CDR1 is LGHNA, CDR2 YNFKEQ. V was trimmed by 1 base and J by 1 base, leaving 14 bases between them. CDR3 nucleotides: TGTGCCAGCAGCCAAGGGGGGGCGGGAGCTTCCTACAATGAGCAGTTCTTC. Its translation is CASSQGGAGASYNEQFF.

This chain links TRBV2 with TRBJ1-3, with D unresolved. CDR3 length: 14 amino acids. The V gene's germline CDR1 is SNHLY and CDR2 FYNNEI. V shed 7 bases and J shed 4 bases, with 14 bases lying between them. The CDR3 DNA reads TGTGCCAGCACCCGTGAGAGGAGGGGAAACACCATATATTTT. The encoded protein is CASTRERRGNTIYF.

CDR3 region: CASSPWSIGSLYEQYF. CDR3 DNA sequence: TGCGCCAGCAGCCCATGGAGTATCGGCAGCCTCTACGAGCAGTACTTC. The J gene is TRBJ2-7, the V gene TRBV5-1; D not certain. V was pared by 4 bases and J by 3 bases, with 20 bases between. The germline gives CDR1 SGHRS, CDR2 YFSETQ. The CDR3 sequence is 16 residues long.

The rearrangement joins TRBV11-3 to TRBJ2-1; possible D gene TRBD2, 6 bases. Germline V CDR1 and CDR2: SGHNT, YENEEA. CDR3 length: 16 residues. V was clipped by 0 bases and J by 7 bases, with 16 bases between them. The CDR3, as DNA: TGTGCCAGCAGCTTAGATATGGGACTCCATCCTAATGAGCAGTTCTTC. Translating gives CASSLDMGLHPNEQFF.

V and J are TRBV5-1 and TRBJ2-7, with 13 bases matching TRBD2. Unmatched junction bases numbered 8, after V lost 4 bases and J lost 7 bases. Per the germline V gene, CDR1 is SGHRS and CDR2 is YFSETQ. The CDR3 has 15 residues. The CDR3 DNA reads TGCGCCAGCAGCACCTGGACTAGCGGGGGTGAAGAGCAGTACTTC. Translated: CASSTWTSGGEEQYF. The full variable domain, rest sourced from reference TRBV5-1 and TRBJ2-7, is KAGVTQTPRYLIKTRGQQVTLSCSPISGHRSVSWYQQTPGQGLQFLFEYFSETQRNKGNFPGRFSGRQFSNSRSEMNVSTLELGDSALYLCASSTWTSGGEEQYFGPGTRLTVT.